The rows below give T cell receptor beta chains drawn from one sample of a study of control samples from healthy donors and cancer patients. Method: immunoSEQ multiplex PCR; TCRdb's copy keeps in-frame clones and lacks some. The data hold about 160,000 clones, with roughly 94% observed a single time. The sequenced sample consisted of PBMCs. These receptors were collected from a man aged 60-69 years with colorectal cancer. Both conserved end residues are part of each CDR3. The D gene is left open where the match is weak. Not every row has a clone size; where given, it reads once, few, many or a size class.

CDR3 DNA	CDR3 protein	D gene	clone size	V gene	J gene
TGTGCCAGCAGCTTTCGGACTAGCGGGTACAATGAGCAGTTCTTC	CASSFRTSGYNEQFF	TRBD2	-	TRBV11-2	TRBJ2-1
TGTGCCAGCAGTGCTCACGAGGGCTATGGCTACACCTTC	CASSAHEGYGYTF	-	-	TRBV2	TRBJ1-2
TGTGCCAGCAGTCCCTCCAACCGAGATTACACCTTC	CASSPSNRDYTF	-	few	TRBV28	TRBJ1-2
TGTGCCAGTAGTACCGGCCCGGGTACAGATACGCAGTATTTT	CASSTGPGTDTQYF	-	once	TRBV19	TRBJ2-3
TGCGCCAGCAGCCAACGGGCCTTAGCGGGGGATTTTGAAACCGGGGAGCTGTTTTTT	CASSQRALAGDFETGELFF	TRBD2	-	TRBV4-1	TRBJ2-2
TGTGCCAGCAGCTTGGGGACAGGGGCCCGAAACACTGAAGCTTTCTTT	CASSLGTGARNTEAFF	TRBD1	-	TRBV5-5	TRBJ1-1
TGTGCCAGTAGTATGATGAACTTCTACGAGCAGTACTTC	CASSMMNFYEQYF	-	-	TRBV19	TRBJ2-7
TGTGCCAGTAGTCCGCCCGGGACGGCGTCAAAGTATTTT	CASSPPGTASKYF	-	-	TRBV19	TRBJ1-5
TGCGCCAGCAGCTTGGATTCGGCAGGCTCCTACGAGCAGTACTTC	CASSLDSAGSYEQYF	-	-	TRBV5-1	TRBJ2-7
TGTGCCAGCAGCCAAGGGAGGGGAAACACTGAAGCTTTCTTT	CASSQGRGNTEAFF	-	-	TRBV3-1/TRBV3-2	TRBJ1-1
TGTGCCAGCAGCTCCATCGACACTGAAGCTTTCTTT	CASSSIDTEAFF	-	once	TRBV7-9	TRBJ1-1
TGTGCCAGCAGGACCGGGACAGAGGCCTCCTACGAGCAGTACTTC	CASRTGTEASYEQYF	TRBD1	once	TRBV6-5	TRBJ2-7
TGTGCCAGCAGCCCCAGGGACAGGGGCAACACTGAAGCTTTCTTT	CASSPRDRGNTEAFF	TRBD1	-	TRBV7-2	TRBJ1-1
TGTGCCTGGGCCTTAGCGGGGGAGACCCAGTACTTC	CAWALAGETQYF	TRBD2	-	TRBV30	TRBJ2-5
TGTGCCAGCAGACCCGACAGAAACCAAGAGACCCAGTACTTC	CASRPDRNQETQYF	-	-	TRBV6-6	TRBJ2-5
TGTGCCAGCAGTCCCATAAGAGGATCACCCCTCCACTTT	CASSPIRGSPLHF	-	-	TRBV12-3/TRBV12-4	TRBJ1-6
TGTGCCAGCAGTAACACAGCAACCTACGAGCAGTACTTC	CASSNTATYEQYF	-	-	TRBV12-3/TRBV12-4	TRBJ2-7
TGTGCCAGTAGTATAGATTTCGACAGGCTGATCTCTGGAAACACCATATATTTT	CASSIDFDRLISGNTIYF	-	few	TRBV19	TRBJ1-3
TGTGCCAGCAGCCAACCCCTAGGGACTAGCGGGGGGGCAACAGATACGCAGTATTTT	CASSQPLGTSGGATDTQYF	TRBD2	-	TRBV3-1/TRBV3-2	TRBJ2-3
TGTGCCAGCAGTTTACGTGTCTCCGGGACAGGGAAGTACACAGATACGCAGTATTTT	CASSLRVSGTGKYTDTQYF	TRBD1	-	TRBV27	TRBJ2-3
TGTGCCAGCTCACCGGTATCGTACGAGCAGTTCTTC	CASSPVSYEQFF	-	-	TRBV18	TRBJ2-1
TGCGCCAGCAGCTTGGAGTCGTGGGGGATGTACGAGCAGTACTTC	CASSLESWGMYEQYF	-	-	TRBV5-1	TRBJ2-7
TGTGCCAGCAGCCCACCCCGGAGGGGGGGCACAGATACGCAGTATTTT	CASSPPRRGGTDTQYF	-	-	TRBV7-6	TRBJ2-3
TGTGCCAGCAGTTGGAGCGGGGGGGCAAGGTCCTACGAGCAGTACTTC	CASSWSGGARSYEQYF	TRBD2	-	TRBV27	TRBJ2-7
TGTGCCATCAGTGAGTTACCGACACCTACTCAAGAGACCCAGTACTTC	CAISELPTPTQETQYF	-	-	TRBV10-3	TRBJ2-5
TGTGCCAGTAGCCCTGCCCGGGACAGTTATAATTCACCCCTCCACTTT	CASSPARDSYNSPLHF	TRBD1	-	TRBV19	TRBJ1-6
TGTGCCAGCAGCTGGGCCAACGAGCAGTACTTC	CASSWANEQYF	-	-	TRBV6-2/TRBV6-3	TRBJ2-7
TGTGCCAGCAGCCTTAGCGGGGGGGCTTACGAGCAGTACTTC	CASSLSGGAYEQYF	TRBD2	-	TRBV7-2	TRBJ2-7
TGTGCCAGCAGGGGCGAGGCTCCCGTTCGTGGGGGCTACACCTTC	CASRGEAPVRGGYTF	-	-	TRBV11-2	TRBJ1-2
TGTGCCAGCAGCTTCCCGGTGAACACTGAAGCTTTCTTT	CASSFPVNTEAFF	-	-	TRBV5-5	TRBJ1-1
TGTGCCAGTAGTATTATGCAGGCCAGCGAAGCTTTCTTT	CASSIMQASEAFF	-	-	TRBV19	TRBJ1-1
TGTGCCAGCAGTGAAATAGGGAATGGAAACACCATATATTTT	CASSEIGNGNTIYF	-	-	TRBV6-1	TRBJ1-3
TGTGCCAGTAGTATAAGGGCAGGGGAAGAGACCCAGTACTTC	CASSIRAGEETQYF	-	-	TRBV19	TRBJ2-5
TGTGCCAGTAGTGGGCAGGTGAACACTGAAGCTTTCTTT	CASSGQVNTEAFF	-	-	TRBV19	TRBJ1-1
TGTGCCTGGAGTAGGCGGGGGGGCCGAGAGACCCAGTACTTC	CAWSRRGGRETQYF	TRBD2	-	TRBV30	TRBJ2-5
TGCGCCAGCAGCTTGGCCCAGGGGTACTACGAGCAGTACTTC	CASSLAQGYYEQYF	-	-	TRBV5-1	TRBJ2-7
TGTGCCATCAGTGGAACAGGGATGGAGCAGTACTTC	CAISGTGMEQYF	-	-	TRBV10-3	TRBJ2-7
TGTGCCAGCAGCGTAGGGGACAGGAGCACAGATACGCAGTATTTT	CASSVGDRSTDTQYF	TRBD1	few	TRBV9	TRBJ2-3
TGTGCCAGCAGCGTAGGCGGGGGGCCCTTACCCGGGGAGCTGTTTTTT	CASSVGGGPLPGELFF	TRBD2	-	TRBV9	TRBJ2-2
TGTGCCAGCAGCTCCCAAGCGGGGGGAGCAGATACGCAGTATTTT	CASSSQAGGADTQYF	TRBD2	-	TRBV7-2	TRBJ2-3
TGTGCCACCAGTGATTTGCCGGGGGAGGCAGACAATGAGCAGTTCTTC	CATSDLPGEADNEQFF	-	-	TRBV24-1	TRBJ2-1
TGTGCCAGCAGCGGGACAGAGAGCTATGGCTACACCTTC	CASSGTESYGYTF	TRBD1	-	TRBV5-8	TRBJ1-2
TGCGCCAGCAGCTTGGGGGGAAATAATTCACCCCTCCACTTT	CASSLGGNNSPLHF	-	-	TRBV5-1	TRBJ1-6
TGTGCCAGCAGTAAACAGGGGGCAAATGGCTACACCTTC	CASSKQGANGYTF	TRBD1	-	TRBV28	TRBJ1-2
TGTGCCAGCAGCCATGACGCTACTAGCAGGGGGTACCAAGAGACCCAGTACTTC	CASSHDATSRGYQETQYF	-	-	TRBV3-1/TRBV3-2	TRBJ2-5
TGCAGTGCTCCCGGTCCAAACGAGCAGTACTTC	CSAPGPNEQYF	-	-	TRBV20-1	TRBJ2-7
TGCGCCAGCAGCCCCGGGCCGGGGACAGGGAAGGATGAGCAGTTCTTC	CASSPGPGTGKDEQFF	TRBD1	-	TRBV5-1	TRBJ2-1
TGTGCCAGCAGCCCCGGGACAGGGGGTTCTGCGGCCAACGTCCTGACTTTC	CASSPGTGGSAANVLTF	TRBD1	-	TRBV2	TRBJ2-6
TGTGCCAGCAGCCCCGCGGGTCGCACAGATACGCAGTATTTT	CASSPAGRTDTQYF	-	-	TRBV14	TRBJ2-3
TGTGCCATCAGTGATCCGGGGGGCCCCCAAATGGATACGCAGTATTTT	CAISDPGGPQMDTQYF	-	-	TRBV10-3	TRBJ2-3
TGTGCCATCAGTGATCCGGGACAGGGGATAGAGACCCAGTACTTC	CAISDPGQGIETQYF	TRBD1	-	TRBV10-3	TRBJ2-5
TGTGCCAGCAGTTCGGGACCGTGGGGTTCACCCCTCCACTTT	CASSSGPWGSPLHF	-	once	TRBV27	TRBJ1-6
TGTGCCAGCTCACCAGACCAGGGGGGTTTGTGGGAGCAGTACTTC	CASSPDQGGLWEQYF	-	-	TRBV18	TRBJ2-7